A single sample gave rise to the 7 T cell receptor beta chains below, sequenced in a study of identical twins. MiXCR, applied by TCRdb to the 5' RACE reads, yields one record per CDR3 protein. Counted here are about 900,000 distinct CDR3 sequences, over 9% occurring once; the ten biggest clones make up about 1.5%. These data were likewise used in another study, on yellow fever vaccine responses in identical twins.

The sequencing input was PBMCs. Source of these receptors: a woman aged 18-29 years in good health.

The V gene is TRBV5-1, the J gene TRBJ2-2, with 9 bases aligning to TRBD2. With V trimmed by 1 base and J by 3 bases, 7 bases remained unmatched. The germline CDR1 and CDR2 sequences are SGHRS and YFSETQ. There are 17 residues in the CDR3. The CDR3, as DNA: TGCGCCAGCAGCTTGCTTTCGACTAGCGGCTACACCGGGGAGCTGTTTTTT. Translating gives CASSLLSTSGYTGELFF.

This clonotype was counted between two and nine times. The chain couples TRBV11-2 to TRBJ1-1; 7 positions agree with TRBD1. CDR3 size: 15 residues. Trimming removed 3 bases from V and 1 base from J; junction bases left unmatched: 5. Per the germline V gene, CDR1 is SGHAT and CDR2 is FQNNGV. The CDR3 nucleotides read TGTGCCAGCAGCTTCCCGGGGACAGCGAACACTGAAGCTTTCTTT. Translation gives CASSFPGTANTEAFF.

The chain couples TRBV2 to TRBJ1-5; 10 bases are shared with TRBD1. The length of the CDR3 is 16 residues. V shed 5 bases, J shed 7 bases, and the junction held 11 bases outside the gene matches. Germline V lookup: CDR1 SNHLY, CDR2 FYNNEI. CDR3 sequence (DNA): TGTGCCAGCAGTTACCTCGGGACAGGGGATAGACAGCCCCAGCATTTT. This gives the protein CASSYLGTGDRQPQHF.

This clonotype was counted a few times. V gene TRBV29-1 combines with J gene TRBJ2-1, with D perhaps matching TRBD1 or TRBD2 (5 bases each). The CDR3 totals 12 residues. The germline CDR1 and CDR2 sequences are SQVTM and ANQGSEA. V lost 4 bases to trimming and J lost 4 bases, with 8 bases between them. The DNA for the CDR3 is TGCAGCGTTGGGGACCAATACAATGAGCAGTTCTTC. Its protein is CSVGDQYNEQFF.

Written as DNA, the CDR3 is TGTGCCAGCAGACTATTAGGCCCAGGGTATGGCTACACCTTC. The encoded protein is CASRLLGPGYGYTF. The chain recombines TRBV6-1 with TRBJ1-2; D may be TRBD1 (5 bases). Trimming removed 6 bases at V and 5 bases at J, with 16 bases between. This CDR3 is 14 amino acids long. CDR1 MNHNS and CDR2 SASEGT come from the germline V gene.

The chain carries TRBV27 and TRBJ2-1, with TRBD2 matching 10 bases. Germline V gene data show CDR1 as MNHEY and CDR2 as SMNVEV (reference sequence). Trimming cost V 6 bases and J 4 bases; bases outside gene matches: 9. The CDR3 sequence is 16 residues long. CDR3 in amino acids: CASRRPGTSVYNEQFF. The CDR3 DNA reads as TGTGCCAGCAGGAGGCCCGGGACTAGCGTATACAATGAGCAGTTCTTC.

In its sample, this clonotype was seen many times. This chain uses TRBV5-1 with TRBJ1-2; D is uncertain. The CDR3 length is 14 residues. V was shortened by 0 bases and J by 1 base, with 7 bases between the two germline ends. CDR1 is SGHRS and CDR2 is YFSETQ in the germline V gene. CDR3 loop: CASSLDGNNYGYTF. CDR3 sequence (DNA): TGCGCCAGCAGCTTGGATGGCAATAACTATGGCTACACCTTC.